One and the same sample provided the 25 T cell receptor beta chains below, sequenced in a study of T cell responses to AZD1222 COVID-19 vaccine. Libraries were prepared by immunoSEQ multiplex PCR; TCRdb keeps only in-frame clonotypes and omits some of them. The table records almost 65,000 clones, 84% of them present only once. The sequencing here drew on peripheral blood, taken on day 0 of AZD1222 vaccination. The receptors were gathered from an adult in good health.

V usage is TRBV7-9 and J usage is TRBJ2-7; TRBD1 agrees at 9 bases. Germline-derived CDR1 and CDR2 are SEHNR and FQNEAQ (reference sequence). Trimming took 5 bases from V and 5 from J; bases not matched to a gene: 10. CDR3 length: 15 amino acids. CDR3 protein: CASSDPGQGSDEQYF. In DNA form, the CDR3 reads TGTGCCAGCAGCGACCCGGGACAGGGTTCTGACGAGCAGTACTTC.

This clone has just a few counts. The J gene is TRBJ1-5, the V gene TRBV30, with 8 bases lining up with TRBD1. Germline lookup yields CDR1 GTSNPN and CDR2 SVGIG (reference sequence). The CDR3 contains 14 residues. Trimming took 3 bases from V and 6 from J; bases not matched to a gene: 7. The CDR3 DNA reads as TGTGCCTGGAGGGCGACAGGGGTCGTTCAGCCCCAGCATTTT. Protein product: CAWRATGVVQPQHF.

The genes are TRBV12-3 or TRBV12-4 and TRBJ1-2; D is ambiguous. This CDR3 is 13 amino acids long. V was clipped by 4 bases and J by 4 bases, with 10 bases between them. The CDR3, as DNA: TGTGCCAGCAGTTCCGGGAAGCGCTATGGCTACACCTTC. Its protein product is CASSSGKRYGYTF.

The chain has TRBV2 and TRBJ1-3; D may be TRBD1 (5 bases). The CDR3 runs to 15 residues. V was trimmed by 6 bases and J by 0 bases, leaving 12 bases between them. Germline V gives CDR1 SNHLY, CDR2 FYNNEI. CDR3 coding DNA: TGTGCCAGCAGGCCCGACAGATCCTCTGGAAACACCATATATTTT. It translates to CASRPDRSSGNTIYF.

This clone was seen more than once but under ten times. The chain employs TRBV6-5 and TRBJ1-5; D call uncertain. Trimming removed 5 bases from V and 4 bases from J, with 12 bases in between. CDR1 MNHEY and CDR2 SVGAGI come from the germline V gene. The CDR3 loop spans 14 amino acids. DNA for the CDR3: TGTGCCAGCAGTCCACCGGGCCCAAATCAGCCCCAGCATTTT. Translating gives CASSPPGPNQPQHF.

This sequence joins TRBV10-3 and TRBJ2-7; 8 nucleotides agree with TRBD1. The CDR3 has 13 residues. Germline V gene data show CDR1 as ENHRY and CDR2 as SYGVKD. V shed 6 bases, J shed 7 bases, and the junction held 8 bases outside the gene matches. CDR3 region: CAIRELDREEQYF. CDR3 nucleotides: TGTGCCATCAGAGAATTGGACAGGGAGGAGCAGTACTTC.

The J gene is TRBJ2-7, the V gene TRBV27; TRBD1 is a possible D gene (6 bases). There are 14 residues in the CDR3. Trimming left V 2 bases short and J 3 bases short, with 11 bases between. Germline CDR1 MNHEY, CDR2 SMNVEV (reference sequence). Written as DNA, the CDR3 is TGTGCCAGCAGTTTAATTGGCAGGGGCTACGAGCAGTACTTC. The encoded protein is CASSLIGRGYEQYF.

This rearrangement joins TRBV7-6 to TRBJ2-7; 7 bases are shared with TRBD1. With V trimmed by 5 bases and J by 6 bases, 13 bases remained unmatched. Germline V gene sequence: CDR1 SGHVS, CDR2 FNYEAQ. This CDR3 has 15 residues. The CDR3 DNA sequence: TGTGCCAGCAGCCCTGGCTATGGGTCAGGGGGCGAGCAGTACTTC. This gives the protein CASSPGYGSGGEQYF.

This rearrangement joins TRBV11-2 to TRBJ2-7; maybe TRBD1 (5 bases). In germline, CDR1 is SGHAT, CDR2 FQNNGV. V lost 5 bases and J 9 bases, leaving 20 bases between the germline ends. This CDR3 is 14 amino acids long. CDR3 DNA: TGTGCCAGCAGCCCGGTCCCTGGGGCCGATGGGCAGTACTTC. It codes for CASSPVPGADGQYF.

CDR3 loop: CASSFSSGSGNTIYF. The CDR3 bases are TGTGCCAGCTCCTTCTCAAGCGGCTCTGGAAACACCATATATTTT. The V gene is TRBV7-6, the J gene TRBJ1-3; D unresolved. V was shortened by 8 bases and J by 0 bases, with 14 bases between the two germline ends. The CDR3 is 15 residues long. Germline V gene data show CDR1 as SGHVS and CDR2 as FNYEAQ.

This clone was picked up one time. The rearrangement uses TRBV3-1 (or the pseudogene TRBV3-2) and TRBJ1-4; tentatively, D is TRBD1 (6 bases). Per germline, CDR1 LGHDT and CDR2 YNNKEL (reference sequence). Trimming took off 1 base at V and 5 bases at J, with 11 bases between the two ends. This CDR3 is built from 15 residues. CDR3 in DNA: TGTGCCAGCAGCCAAGTAGGGACATGGAATGAAAAACTGTTTTTT. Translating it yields CASSQVGTWNEKLFF.

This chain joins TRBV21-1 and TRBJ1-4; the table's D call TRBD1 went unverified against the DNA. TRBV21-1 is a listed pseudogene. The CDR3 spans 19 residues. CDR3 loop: CASSKVRTGGRPPNEKLFF. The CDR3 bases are TGTGCCAGCAGCAAAGTCCGCACAGGGGGACGCCCGCCTAATGAAAAACTGTTTTTT.

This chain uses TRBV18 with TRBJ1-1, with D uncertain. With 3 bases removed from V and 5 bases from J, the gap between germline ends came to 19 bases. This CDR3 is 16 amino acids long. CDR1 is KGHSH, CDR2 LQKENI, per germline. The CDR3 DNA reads TGTGCCAGCTCACCCCGGGTGACGGGGTCGGAGACTGAAGCTTTCTTT. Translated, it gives CASSPRVTGSETEAFF.

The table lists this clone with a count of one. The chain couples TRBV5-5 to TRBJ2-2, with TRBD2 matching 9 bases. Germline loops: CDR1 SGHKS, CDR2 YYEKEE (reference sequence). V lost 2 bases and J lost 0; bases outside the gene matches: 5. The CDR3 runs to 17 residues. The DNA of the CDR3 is TGTGCCAGCAGCTTCCTAGCGGGATACGCGAACACCGGGGAGCTGTTTTTT. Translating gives CASSFLAGYANTGELFF. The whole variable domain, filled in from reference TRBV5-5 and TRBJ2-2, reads DAGVTQSPTHLIKTRGQQVTLRCSPISGHKSVSWYQQVLGQGPQFIFQYYEKEERGRGNFPDRFSARQFPNYSSELNVNALLLGDSALYLCASSFLAGYANTGELFFGEGSRLTVL.

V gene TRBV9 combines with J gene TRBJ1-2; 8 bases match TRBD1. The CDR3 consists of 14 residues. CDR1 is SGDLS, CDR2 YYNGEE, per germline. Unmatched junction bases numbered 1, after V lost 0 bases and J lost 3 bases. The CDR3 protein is CASSVGTGYYGYTF. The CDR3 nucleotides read TGTGCCAGCAGCGTAGGGACAGGGTACTATGGCTACACCTTC.

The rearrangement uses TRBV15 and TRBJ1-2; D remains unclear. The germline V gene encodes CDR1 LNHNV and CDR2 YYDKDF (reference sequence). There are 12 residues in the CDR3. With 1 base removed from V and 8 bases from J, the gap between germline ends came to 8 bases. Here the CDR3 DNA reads TGTGCCACCAGCAGAGTTCCCGACGGCTACACCTTC. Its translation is CATSRVPDGYTF. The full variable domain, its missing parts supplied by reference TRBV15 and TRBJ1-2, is DAMVIQNPRYQVTQFGKPVTLSCSQTLNHNVMYWYQQKSSQAPKLLFHYYDKDFNNEADTPDNFQSRRPNTSFCFLDIRSPGLGDTAMYLCATSRVPDGYTFGSGTRLTVV.

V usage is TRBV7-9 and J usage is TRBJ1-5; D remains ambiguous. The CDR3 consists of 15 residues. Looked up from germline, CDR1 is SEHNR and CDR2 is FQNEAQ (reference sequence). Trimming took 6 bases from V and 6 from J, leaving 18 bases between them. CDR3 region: CASSSIGESGQPQHF. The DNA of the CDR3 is TGTGCCAGCAGTTCTATCGGGGAATCTGGTCAGCCCCAGCATTTT. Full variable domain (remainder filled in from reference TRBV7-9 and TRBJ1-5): DTGVSQNPRHKITKRGQNVTFRCDPISEHNRLYWYRQTLGQGPEFLTYFQNEAQLEKSRLLSDRFSAERPKGSFSTLEIQRTEQGDSAMYLCASSSIGESGQPQHFGDGTRLSIL.

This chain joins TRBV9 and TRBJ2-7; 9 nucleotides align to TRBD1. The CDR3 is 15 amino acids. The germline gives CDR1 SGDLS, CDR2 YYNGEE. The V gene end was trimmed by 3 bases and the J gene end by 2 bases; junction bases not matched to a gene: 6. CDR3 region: CASSEGTGPAYEQYF. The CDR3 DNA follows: TGTGCCAGCAGCGAGGGGACAGGGCCAGCCTACGAGCAGTACTTC.

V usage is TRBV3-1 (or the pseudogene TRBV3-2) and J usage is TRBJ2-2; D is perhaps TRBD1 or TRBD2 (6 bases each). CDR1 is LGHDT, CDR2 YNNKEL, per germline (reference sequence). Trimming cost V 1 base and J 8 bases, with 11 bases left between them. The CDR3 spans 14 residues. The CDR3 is CASSQGGAFGELFF. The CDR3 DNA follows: TGTGCCAGCAGCCAAGGGGGGGCATTTGGGGAGCTGTTTTTT.

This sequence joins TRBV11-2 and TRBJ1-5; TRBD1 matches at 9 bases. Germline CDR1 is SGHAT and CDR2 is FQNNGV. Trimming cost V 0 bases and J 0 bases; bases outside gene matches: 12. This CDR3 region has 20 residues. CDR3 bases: TGTGCCAGCAGCTTAGACTCCGGGACAGGGTCCTATTATAGCAATCAGCCCCAGCATTTT. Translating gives CASSLDSGTGSYYSNQPQHF.

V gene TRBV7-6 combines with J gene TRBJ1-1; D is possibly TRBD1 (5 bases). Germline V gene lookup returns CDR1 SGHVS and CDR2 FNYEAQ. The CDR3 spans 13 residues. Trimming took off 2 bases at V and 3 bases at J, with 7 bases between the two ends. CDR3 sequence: CASSLSGDTEAFF. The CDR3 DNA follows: TGTGCCAGCAGCTTATCGGGGGACACTGAAGCTTTCTTT.

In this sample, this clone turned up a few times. CDR3 coding DNA: TGTGCCAGCAGCTTAGCGGGGGGACCCTCTGGAAACACCATATATTTT. It encodes CASSLAGGPSGNTIYF. The chain recombines TRBV7-6 with TRBJ1-3; TRBD1 is a possible D gene (5 bases). Germline lookup yields CDR1 SGHVS and CDR2 FNYEAQ. CDR3 length: 16 amino acids. The V and J ends lost 0 bases and 0 bases respectively, with 9 bases between them.

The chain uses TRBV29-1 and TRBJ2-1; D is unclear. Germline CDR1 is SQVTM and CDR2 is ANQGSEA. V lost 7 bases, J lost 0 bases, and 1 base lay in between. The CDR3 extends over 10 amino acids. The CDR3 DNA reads TGCAGCGGCTCCTACAATGAGCAGTTCTTC. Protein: CSGSYNEQFF.

CDR3 residues: CAGMGGRGTYNEQFF. The CDR3 bases are TGTGCCGGTATGGGGGGGCGAGGGACCTACAATGAGCAGTTCTTC. The chain couples TRBV19 to TRBJ2-1; maybe TRBD2 (7 bases). V lost 11 bases and J lost 2, with 19 bases in between. The CDR3 is 15 amino acids. CDR1 is LNHDA, CDR2 SQIVND, per germline (reference sequence).

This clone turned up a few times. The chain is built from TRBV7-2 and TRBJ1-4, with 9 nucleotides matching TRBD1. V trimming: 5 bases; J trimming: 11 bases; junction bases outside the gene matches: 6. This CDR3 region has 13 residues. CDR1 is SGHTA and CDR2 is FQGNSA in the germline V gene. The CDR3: CASSPGTGRKLFF. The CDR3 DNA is TGTGCCAGCAGCCCGGGGACAGGGCGGAAACTGTTTTTT.